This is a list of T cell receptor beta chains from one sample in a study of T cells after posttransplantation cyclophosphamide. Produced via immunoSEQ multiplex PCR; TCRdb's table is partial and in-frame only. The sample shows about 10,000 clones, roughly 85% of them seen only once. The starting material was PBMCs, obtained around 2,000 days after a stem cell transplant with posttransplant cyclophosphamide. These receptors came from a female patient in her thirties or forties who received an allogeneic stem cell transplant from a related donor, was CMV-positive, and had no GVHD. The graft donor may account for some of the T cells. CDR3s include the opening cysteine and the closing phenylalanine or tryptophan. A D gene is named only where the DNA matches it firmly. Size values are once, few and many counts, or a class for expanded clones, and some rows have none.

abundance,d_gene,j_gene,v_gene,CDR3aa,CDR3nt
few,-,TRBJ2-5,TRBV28,CASSFVRVEKETQYF,TGTGCCAGCAGTTTTGTCAGGGTGGAAAAAGAGACCCAGTACTTC
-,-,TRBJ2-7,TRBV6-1,CASNERQTYEQYF,TGTGCCAGCAACGAGCGACAGACCTACGAGCAGTACTTC
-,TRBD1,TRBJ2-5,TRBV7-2,CASSLPGQTDFQETQYF,TGTGCCAGCAGCTTACCGGGACAGACAGATTTTCAAGAGACCCAGTACTTC
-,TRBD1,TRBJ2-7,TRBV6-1,CASSAGTAYEQYF,TGTGCCAGCAGTGCCGGGACAGCCTACGAGCAGTACTTC
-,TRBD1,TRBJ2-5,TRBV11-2,CASSSSGGETQYF,TGTGCCAGCAGCTCGTCAGGGGGAGAGACCCAGTACTTC
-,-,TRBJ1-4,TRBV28,CASRRGGTNEKLFF,TGTGCCAGCAGAAGGGGGGGAACTAATGAAAAACTGTTTTTT
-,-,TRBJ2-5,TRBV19,CASSGLARETQYF,TGTGCCAGTAGTGGCCTAGCGAGAGAGACCCAGTACTTC
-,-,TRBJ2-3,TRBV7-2,CASSWRGGLADTQYF,TGTGCCAGCAGCTGGAGGGGCGGGTTGGCAGATACGCAGTATTTT
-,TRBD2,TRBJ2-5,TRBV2,CASTVLGEGKETQYF,TGTGCCAGCACTGTGCTTGGGGAGGGAAAAGAGACCCAGTACTTC
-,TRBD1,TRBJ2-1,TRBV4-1,CASSQDPQGATLNEQFF,TGCGCCAGCAGCCAAGATCCCCAGGGGGCCACCTTGAATGAGCAGTTCTTC
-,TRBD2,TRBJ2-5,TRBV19,CATVEGGGVETQYF,TGTGCCACCGTGGAGGGCGGGGGGGTCGAGACCCAGTACTTC
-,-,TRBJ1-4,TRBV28,CASSLGSGGANEKLFF,TGTGCCAGCAGTTTGGGTTCGGGGGGCGCTAATGAAAAACTGTTTTTT
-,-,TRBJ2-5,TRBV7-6,CASSLAGDKAQYF,TGTGCCAGCAGCTTGGCAGGGGATAAGGCCCAGTACTTC
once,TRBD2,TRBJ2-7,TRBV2,CASTPGGGGLYEQYF,TGTGCCAGCACCCCCGGGGGGGGAGGACTCTACGAGCAGTACTTC
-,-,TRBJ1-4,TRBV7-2,CASSLVPRLGTGSRGKLFF,TGTGCCAGCAGCTTAGTACCTAGATTGGGTACAGGGTCCCGGGGAAAACTGTTTTTT
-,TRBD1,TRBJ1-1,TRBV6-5,CASSYALDRGVFF,TGTGCCAGCAGTTACGCACTGGACAGGGGTGTATTCTTT
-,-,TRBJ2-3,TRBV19,CASSIQGSDTQYF,TGTGCCAGTAGTATCCAGGGGTCAGATACGCAGTATTTT
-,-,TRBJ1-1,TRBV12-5,CASAPVQATEAFF,TGTGCTAGTGCCCCCGTGCAGGCCACTGAAGCTTTCTTT
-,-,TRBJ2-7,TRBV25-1,CASSDIGLGAEQYF,TGTGCCAGCAGTGATATTGGACTCGGAGCCGAGCAGTACTTC
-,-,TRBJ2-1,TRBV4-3,CASSRREGYNEQFF,TGCGCCAGCAGCCGGAGGGAAGGCTACAATGAGCAGTTCTTC
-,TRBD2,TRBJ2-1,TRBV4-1,CASSPASGFYNEQFF,TGCGCCAGCAGCCCGGCTAGCGGGTTCTACAATGAGCAGTTCTTC
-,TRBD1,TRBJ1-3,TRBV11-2,CASSLYKGASSGNTIYF,TGTGCCAGCAGCTTATATAAGGGGGCAAGCTCTGGAAACACCATATATTTT
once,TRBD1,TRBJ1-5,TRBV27,CASSSTGTAYSNQPQHF,TGTGCCAGCAGTTCCACCGGGACAGCATATAGCAATCAGCCCCAGCATTTT
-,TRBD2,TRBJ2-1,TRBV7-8,CASSLGLAGAYNEQFF,TGTGCCAGCAGCTTAGGGCTAGCGGGGGCCTACAATGAGCAGTTCTTC
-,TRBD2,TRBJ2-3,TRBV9,CASSVGLAGGADTQYF,TGTGCCAGCAGCGTAGGACTAGCGGGTGGGGCAGATACGCAGTATTTT
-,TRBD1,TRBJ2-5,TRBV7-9,CASSLAKPDRGRGETQYF,TGTGCCAGCAGCTTAGCTAAACCGGACAGGGGAAGGGGAGAGACCCAGTACTTC
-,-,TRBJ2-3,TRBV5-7,CASSLRGGRTDTQYF,TGTGCCAGCAGCTTGAGGGGGGGCCGGACAGATACGCAGTATTTT
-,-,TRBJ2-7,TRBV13,CASSADGILSYEQYF,TGTGCCAGCAGCGCGGACGGGATCCTCTCCTACGAGCAGTACTTC
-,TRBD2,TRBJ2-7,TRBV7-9,CASSLGTSGDSSYEQYF,TGTGCCAGCAGCTTAGGGACTAGCGGGGATAGCTCCTACGAGCAGTACTTC
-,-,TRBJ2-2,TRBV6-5,CASSYFGVNTGELFF,TGTGCCAGCAGTTACTTCGGAGTTAACACCGGGGAGCTGTTTTTT
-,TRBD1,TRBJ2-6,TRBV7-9,CASSLFRQGATSGANVLTF,TGTGCCAGCAGCTTATTTCGGCAGGGGGCGACATCTGGGGCCAACGTCCTGACTTTC
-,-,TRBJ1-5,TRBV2,CASSQLQGQYQPQHF,TGTGCCAGCAGTCAATTACAGGGTCAGTATCAGCCCCAGCATTTT
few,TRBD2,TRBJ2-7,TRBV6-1,CASSHGGGTYEQYF,TGTGCCAGCAGTCACGGGGGGGGCACCTACGAGCAGTACTTC
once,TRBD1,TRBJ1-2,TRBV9,CASSPREGALADGYTF,TGTGCCAGCAGCCCCCGGGAGGGGGCACTTGCAGATGGCTACACCTTC
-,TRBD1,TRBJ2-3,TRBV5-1,CASSSDTGGRADTQYF,TGCGCCAGCAGCTCTGATACAGGGGGCAGAGCAGATACGCAGTATTTT
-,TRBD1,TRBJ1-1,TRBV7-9,CASRSTGGNTEAFF,TGTGCCAGCAGAAGCACAGGGGGCAACACTGAAGCTTTCTTT
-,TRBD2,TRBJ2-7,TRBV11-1,CASSLAGAGGSYEQYF,TGTGCCAGCAGCTTAGCCGGCGCGGGGGGTTCCTACGAGCAGTACTTC
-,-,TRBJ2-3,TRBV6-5,CASSYGGEVDTQYF,TGTGCCAGCAGTTACGGAGGGGAAGTAGATACGCAGTATTTT
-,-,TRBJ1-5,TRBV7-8,CASSSPYQPQHF,TGTGCCAGCAGCTCCCCGTATCAGCCCCAGCATTTT